This T cell receptor beta chain came from a study of T cell clonotyping in hematopoietic cell transplantation. Whole-study results and caveats: Higher Inverse Simpson Index values in graft donor and pretransplant recipient predicted broader posttransplant TCR diversity. Few recipient clonotypes overlapped donors; over 95% were de novo at given depth.

The CDR3 spans 14 residues. The V gene's germline CDR1 is SGHTA and CDR2 FQGNSA. The sample holds one count of this clone. Its antigen is unknown. The germline gene is not matched at one end of the junction; a read error may be the cause. Profiled with immunoSEQ multiplex PCR; TCRdb holds only in-frame clones, not every one. The sample has 9,000 or so clones; roughly 79% are singletons. Samples: about 28 days before transplant, then days 30, 100 and 180 after. The TCR comes from a female patient in her 50s who had an allogeneic stem cell transplant from a related donor, so the T cells may come from the graft donor. Some clones in this sample may be carry-over from other donors' samples. Source: peripheral blood mononuclear cells, taken 180 days after allogeneic stem cell transplant. The chain recombines TRBV7-2 with TRBJ2-7, with 9 nucleotides matching TRBD1. CDR3 DNA sequence: TGTGCCAGCAACTTAGCGGACAGGGGCTACGAGCAGTACTTC. Its translation is CASNLADRGYEQYF.